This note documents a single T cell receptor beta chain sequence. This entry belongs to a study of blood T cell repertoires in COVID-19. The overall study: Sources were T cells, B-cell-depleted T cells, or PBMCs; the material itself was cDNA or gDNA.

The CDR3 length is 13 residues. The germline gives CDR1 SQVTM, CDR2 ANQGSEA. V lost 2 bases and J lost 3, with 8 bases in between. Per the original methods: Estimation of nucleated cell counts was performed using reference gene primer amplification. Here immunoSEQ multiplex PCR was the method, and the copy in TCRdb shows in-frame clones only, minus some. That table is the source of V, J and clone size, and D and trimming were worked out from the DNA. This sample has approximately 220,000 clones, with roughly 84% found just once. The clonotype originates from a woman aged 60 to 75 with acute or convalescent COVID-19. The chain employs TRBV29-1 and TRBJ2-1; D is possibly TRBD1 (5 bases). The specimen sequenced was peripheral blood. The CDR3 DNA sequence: TGCAGCGTTGAAACGACAGTCTACAATGAGCAGTTCTTC. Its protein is CSVETTVYNEQFF.